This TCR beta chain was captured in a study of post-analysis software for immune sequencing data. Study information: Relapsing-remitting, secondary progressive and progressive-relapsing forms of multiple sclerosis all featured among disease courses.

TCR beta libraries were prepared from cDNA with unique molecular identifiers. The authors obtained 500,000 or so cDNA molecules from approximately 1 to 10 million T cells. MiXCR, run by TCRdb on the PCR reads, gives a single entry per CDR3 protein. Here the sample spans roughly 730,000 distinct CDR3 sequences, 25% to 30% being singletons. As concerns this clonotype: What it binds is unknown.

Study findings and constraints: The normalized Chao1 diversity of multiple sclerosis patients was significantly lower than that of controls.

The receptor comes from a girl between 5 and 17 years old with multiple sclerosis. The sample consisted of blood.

The CDR3 DNA reads TGTGCCAGCCTGGCCGAATCCTATGGCTACACCTTC. Amino acids: CASLAESYGYTF. The chain combines TRBV6-1 with TRBJ1-2; no definite D call. CDR1 is MNHNS, CDR2 SASEGT, per germline. V lost 8 bases, J lost 4 bases, and 11 bases lay in between. The CDR3 runs 12 residues.